The source of this T cell receptor beta chain is a study of T cell responses to AZD1222 COVID-19 vaccine. Broader study findings: Repertoire samples came only from after the peak T cell response. Donors skewed white British and female; clonal diversity was possibly underestimated.

Notes on this clone: Its antigen remains unknown.

There are 14 residues in the CDR3. Germline V gene lookup returns CDR1 ENHRY and CDR2 SYGVKD. Trimming took 3 bases from V and 4 from J, leaving 12 bases between them. Profiling relied on immunoSEQ multiplex PCR, and the TCRdb table lists in-frame clones only, not all of them. The sample includes approximately 70,000 clones, approximately 80% seen only once; the top ten take over 5%. The sequence came from an adult in good health. The sample in question was peripheral blood, obtained on day 0 of AZD1222 vaccination. The chain recombines TRBV10-3 with TRBJ1-2, with a possible D match to TRBD1 (5 bases). The CDR3 DNA follows: TGTGCCATCAGTGACAGGGAACCCCTCTATGGCTACACCTTC. This codes for CAISDREPLYGYTF.